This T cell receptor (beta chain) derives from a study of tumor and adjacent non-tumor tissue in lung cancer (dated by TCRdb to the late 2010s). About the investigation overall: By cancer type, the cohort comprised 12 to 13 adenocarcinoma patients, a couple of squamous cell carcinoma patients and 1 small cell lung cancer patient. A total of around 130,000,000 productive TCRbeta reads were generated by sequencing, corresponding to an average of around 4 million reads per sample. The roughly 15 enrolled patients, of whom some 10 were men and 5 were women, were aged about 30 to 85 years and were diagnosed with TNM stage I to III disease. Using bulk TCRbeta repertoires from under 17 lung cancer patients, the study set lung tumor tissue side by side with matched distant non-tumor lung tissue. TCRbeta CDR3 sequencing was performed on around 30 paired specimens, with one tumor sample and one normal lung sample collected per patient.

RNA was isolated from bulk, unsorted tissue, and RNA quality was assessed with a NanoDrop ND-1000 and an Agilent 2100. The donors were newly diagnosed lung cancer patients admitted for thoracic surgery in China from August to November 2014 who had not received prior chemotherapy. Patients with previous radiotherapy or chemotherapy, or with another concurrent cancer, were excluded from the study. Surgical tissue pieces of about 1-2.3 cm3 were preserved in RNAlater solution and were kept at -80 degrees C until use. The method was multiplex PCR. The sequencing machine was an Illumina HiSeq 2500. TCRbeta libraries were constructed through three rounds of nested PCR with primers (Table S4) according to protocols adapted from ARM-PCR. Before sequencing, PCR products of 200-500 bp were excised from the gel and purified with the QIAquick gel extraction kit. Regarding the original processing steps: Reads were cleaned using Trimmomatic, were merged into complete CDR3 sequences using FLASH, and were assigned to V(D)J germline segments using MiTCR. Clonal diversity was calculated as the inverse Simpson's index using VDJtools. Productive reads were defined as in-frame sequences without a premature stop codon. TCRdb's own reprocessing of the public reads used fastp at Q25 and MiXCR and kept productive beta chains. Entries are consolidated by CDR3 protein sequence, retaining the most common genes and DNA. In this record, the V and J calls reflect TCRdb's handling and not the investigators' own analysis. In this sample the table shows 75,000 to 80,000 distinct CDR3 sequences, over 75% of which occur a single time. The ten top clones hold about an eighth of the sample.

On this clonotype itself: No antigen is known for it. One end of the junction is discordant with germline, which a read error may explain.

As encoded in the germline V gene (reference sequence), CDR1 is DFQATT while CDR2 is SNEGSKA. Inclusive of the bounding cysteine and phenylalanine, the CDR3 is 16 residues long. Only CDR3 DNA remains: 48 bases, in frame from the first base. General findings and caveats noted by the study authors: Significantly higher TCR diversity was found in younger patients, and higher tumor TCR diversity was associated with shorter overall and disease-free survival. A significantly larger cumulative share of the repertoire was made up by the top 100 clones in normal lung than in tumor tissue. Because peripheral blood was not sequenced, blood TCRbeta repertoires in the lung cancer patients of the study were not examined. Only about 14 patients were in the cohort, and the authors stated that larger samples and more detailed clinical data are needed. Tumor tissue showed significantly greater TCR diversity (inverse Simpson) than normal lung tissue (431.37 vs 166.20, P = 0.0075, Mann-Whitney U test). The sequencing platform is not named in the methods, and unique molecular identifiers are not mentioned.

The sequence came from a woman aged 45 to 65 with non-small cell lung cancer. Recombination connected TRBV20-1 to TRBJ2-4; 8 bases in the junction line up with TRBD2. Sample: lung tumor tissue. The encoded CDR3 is CLAQGFSGNGGNIKYF. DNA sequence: TGCCTTGCCCAGGGGTTTAGCGGGAATGGTGGAAACATTAAGTACTTC.